These T cell receptor beta chains were read from a single sample in a study of blood T cell repertoires in COVID-19. The data were produced by immunoSEQ multiplex PCR, yet TCRdb's version contains in-frame clones alone and is incomplete. The sample consists of about 400,000 clones, roughly 88% of them appearing once. Source material: peripheral blood. Receptors were obtained from a woman aged 30 to 39 with active or convalescent COVID-19. Both conserved end residues are part of each CDR3. D genes are given only for firm matches. Only part of the rows carry a size: once, few, many, or a class if the clone is expanded.

CDR3aa	CDR3nt	v_gene	abundance	j_gene	d_gene
CASSPRTGPNEQFF	TGTGCCAGCAGCCCTCGGACAGGGCCCAATGAGCAGTTCTTC	TRBV9	-	TRBJ2-1	TRBD1
CASSPGQVSSPLHF	TGTGCCAGCAGCCCTGGACAGGTGAGCTCACCCCTCCACTTT	TRBV9	few	TRBJ1-6	TRBD1
CASSTRDSPYEQYF	TGTGCCAGTAGTACTCGGGACAGCCCCTACGAGCAGTACTTC	TRBV19	-	TRBJ2-7	TRBD1
CASSPNRGVISGNTIYF	TGTGCCAGCAGTCCTAACCGAGGTGTAATCTCTGGAAACACCATATATTTT	TRBV6-6	once	TRBJ1-3	-
CASFGGRREGYTF	TGCGCCAGCTTCGGCGGCCGCCGGGAGGGCTACACCTTC	TRBV4-1	-	TRBJ1-2	-
CASSPTGGAEAFF	TGTGCCAGCAGCCCAACAGGGGGCGCTGAAGCTTTCTTT	TRBV12-3/TRBV12-4	-	TRBJ1-1	TRBD1
CASSLRGLGGYEQYF	TGTGCCAGCAGTTTACGGGGACTAGGGGGCTACGAGCAGTACTTC	TRBV28	-	TRBJ2-7	TRBD2
CASGREGYTEAFF	TGTGCCAGCGGGAGGGAGGGATATACTGAAGCTTTCTTT	TRBV6-5	-	TRBJ1-1	-
CASSLDRNSPLHF	TGCGCCAGCAGCTTGGACAGAAATTCACCCCTCCACTTT	TRBV5-1	-	TRBJ1-6	-
CASSLSFQSNQPQHF	TGTGCCAGCAGTTTATCGTTCCAAAGCAATCAGCCCCAGCATTTT	TRBV27	-	TRBJ1-5	-
CASILDGSEKLFF	TGTGCCAGCATCCTGGACGGGAGCGAAAAACTGTTTTTT	TRBV2	-	TRBJ1-4	-
CSAGQEDTQYF	TGCAGTGCAGGACAGGAGGATACGCAGTATTTT	TRBV20-1	-	TRBJ2-3	TRBD1
CSVASGTENTEAFF	TGCAGCGTTGCCTCGGGTACGGAGAACACTGAAGCTTTCTTT	TRBV29-1	once	TRBJ1-1	-
CASSDSSMNTEAFF	TGTGCCAGCAGTGATTCGAGCATGAACACTGAAGCTTTCTTT	TRBV25-1	-	TRBJ1-1	-
CASSLVAGGPWNEQFF	TGTGCCAGTAGTCTCGTAGCGGGAGGGCCTTGGAATGAGCAGTTCTTC	TRBV19	-	TRBJ2-1	TRBD2
CASSFNRVGSYNEQFF	TGTGCCAGCAGTTTCAATCGGGTTGGGTCCTACAATGAGCAGTTCTTC	TRBV27	-	TRBJ2-1	-
CASSVGQGVYEQYF	TGTGCCAGCAGTGTGGGACAAGGAGTCTACGAGCAGTACTTC	TRBV2	-	TRBJ2-7	-
CASRGQGTGANVLTF	TGTGCCAGCAGGGGACAGGGTACTGGGGCCAACGTCCTGACTTTC	TRBV5-6	-	TRBJ2-6	TRBD1
CASSNQGGANEKLFF	TGCGCCAGCAGCAATCAGGGGGGAGCTAATGAAAAACTGTTTTTT	TRBV5-1	-	TRBJ1-4	TRBD1
CASSWGDYEQYF	TGTGCCAGCAGTTGGGGGGACTACGAGCAGTACTTC	TRBV28	-	TRBJ2-7	-
CATSDPGGPQHF	TGTGCCACCAGTGATCCCGGGGGGCCCCAGCATTTT	TRBV24-1	-	TRBJ1-5	-
CASSQDPVSGSYRNEQFF	TGCGCCAGCAGCCAAGATCCGGTTAGCGGGAGTTACAGGAATGAGCAGTTCTTC	TRBV4-1	once	TRBJ2-1	TRBD2
CASSEGGGGANEKLFF	TGTGCCAGCAGTGAAGGTGGAGGTGGGGCTAATGAAAAACTGTTTTTT	TRBV6-1	-	TRBJ1-4	-
CASSLGTSGSNEQFF	TGTGCCAGCAGCCTAGGGACTAGCGGGAGCAATGAGCAGTTCTTC	TRBV5-5	-	TRBJ2-1	TRBD2
CASSVTGGWGTDTQYF	TGCGCCAGCAGTGTTACAGGGGGCTGGGGCACAGATACGCAGTATTTT	TRBV10-2	-	TRBJ2-3	TRBD1
CASSDWQGDGELFF	TGCGCCAGCAGTGATTGGCAGGGGGACGGGGAGCTGTTTTTT	TRBV10-2	-	TRBJ2-2	TRBD1
CSGAGETQYF	TGCAGCGGAGCGGGAGAGACCCAGTACTTC	TRBV20-1	-	TRBJ2-5	-
CASSLPSGTMNTEAFF	TGTGCCAGCAGCTTGCCTTCCGGGACAATGAACACTGAAGCTTTCTTT	TRBV7-2	-	TRBJ1-1	-
CASSPTGTSGRAGADTQYF	TGTGCCAGCAGCCCTACCGGGACTAGCGGGAGGGCCGGGGCAGATACGCAGTATTTT	TRBV5-5	-	TRBJ2-3	TRBD2
CASSQTQGLSSPLHF	TGTGCCAGCAGTCAAACACAGGGTTTATCTTCACCCCTCCACTTT	TRBV27	-	TRBJ1-6	-
CASSQDSQGPNTGELFF	TGTGCCAGCAGCCAAGATTCTCAGGGTCCGAACACCGGGGAGCTGTTTTTT	TRBV4-2	-	TRBJ2-2	-
CSVEGLSGGSYGYTF	TGCAGCGTTGAAGGGCTTAGCGGCGGCAGTTATGGCTACACCTTC	TRBV29-1	-	TRBJ1-2	-
CASSLGVLAGGLYEQYF	TGTGCCAGCAGCTTAGGGGTACTAGCGGGAGGGCTGTACGAGCAGTACTTC	TRBV11-2	-	TRBJ2-7	TRBD2
CASSPHPAGGTDTQYF	TGTGCCAGCAGCCCCCACCCCGCGGGAGGAACAGATACGCAGTATTTT	TRBV9	-	TRBJ2-3	TRBD2
CASSPMGGMNTEAFF	TGTGCCAGCAGCCCCATGGGGGGAATGAACACTGAAGCTTTCTTT	TRBV11-1	-	TRBJ1-1	-
CASSDRVGELFF	TGTGCCAGCAGTGACAGGGTGGGGGAGCTGTTTTTT	TRBV6-1	-	TRBJ2-2	-
CASSAPDSNQPQHF	TGTGCCAGCAGTGCCCCAGACTCAAATCAGCCCCAGCATTTT	TRBV28	-	TRBJ1-5	-
CASSEAAVYNQPQHF	TGTGCCAGCAGTGAAGCGGCAGTATACAATCAGCCCCAGCATTTT	TRBV6-1	-	TRBJ1-5	-
CASRQGNNSPLHF	TGTGCCAGCAGACAGGGTAATAATTCACCCCTCCACTTT	TRBV12-3/TRBV12-4	once	TRBJ1-6	-
CSVDQGTNTEAFF	TGCAGCGTTGACCAGGGCACGAACACTGAAGCTTTCTTT	TRBV29-1	few	TRBJ1-1	-
CASSGQGAKDTQYF	TGTGCCAGCAGTGGCCAGGGGGCAAAGGATACGCAGTATTTT	TRBV2	-	TRBJ2-3	TRBD1
CASSQIDGNTTMTLPRGTQYF	TGCGCCAGCAGTCAAATCGACGGAAACACTACCATGACACTCCCGCGGGGGACCCAGTACTTC	TRBV23-1	-	TRBJ2-5	-
CATRPWGNDTQYF	TGTGCCACCAGGCCATGGGGCAATGATACGCAGTATTTT	TRBV15	-	TRBJ2-3	-
CASSLGLEGTGELFF	TGTGCCAGCAGCTTAGGACTAGAGGGCACCGGGGAGCTGTTTTTT	TRBV11-2	-	TRBJ2-2	-
CASSPGTGGEETQYF	TGTGCCAGCAGTCCCGGGACAGGGGGCGAAGAGACCCAGTACTTC	TRBV6-4	-	TRBJ2-5	TRBD1
CASSFDLAGGVTDEQYF	TGTGCCAGCAGCTTCGACCTAGCGGGAGGAGTTACAGACGAGCAGTACTTC	TRBV7-9	once	TRBJ2-7	TRBD2
CASSTVSSGRATDTQYF	TGCGCCAGCAGCACTGTATCTAGCGGGAGGGCCACAGATACGCAGTATTTT	TRBV5-1	-	TRBJ2-3	TRBD2
CASSLGASGSTDTQYF	TGTGCCAGCAGCTTAGGCGCTAGCGGGAGTACCGATACGCAGTATTTT	TRBV7-6	-	TRBJ2-3	TRBD2
CSASEGVPTEAFF	TGCAGTGCTAGTGAAGGGGTGCCCACTGAAGCTTTCTTT	TRBV20-1	-	TRBJ1-1	-
CASRRQGTGELFF	TGCGCCAGCAGACGACAGGGAACCGGGGAGCTGTTTTTT	TRBV10-2	-	TRBJ2-2	TRBD1
CASSSGYGYTF	TGTGCCAGCAGTTCCGGGTATGGCTACACCTTC	TRBV6-5	-	TRBJ1-2	-
CASNQVPGDHGYTF	TGTGCCAGCAACCAGGTGCCAGGGGACCATGGCTACACCTTC	TRBV6-5	-	TRBJ1-2	-